The rows below give T cell receptor beta chains drawn from one sample of a study of blood T cell repertoires in COVID-19. Sequenced by immunoSEQ multiplex PCR; TCRdb stores in-frame clones only, minus some. The profile shows a few hundred thousand clones, about nine tenths of them singletons. Sample: PBMCs or T cells enriched from blood (not recorded which). All receptors derive from a woman aged 18-29 years who had recovered from COVID-19. CDR3s include the opening cysteine and the closing phenylalanine or tryptophan. D genes are given only for firm matches. Clone size is not always given. Where it is, it says once, few, many or a class for expanded clones.

clone_size j_call v_call d_call cdr3_nt cdr3_aa
NA TRBJ1-2 TRBV5-6 NA TGTGCCAGCAAGTGGGGGGTCTATGGCTACACCTTC CASKWGVYGYTF
many TRBJ1-6 TRBV19 NA TGTGCCAGTAGTATCGGAGGGGCCTCACCCCTCCACTTT CASSIGGASPLHF
NA TRBJ1-1 TRBV27 TRBD1 TGTGCCAGCAGGTTGACAGGGGGCTGGACTGAAGCTTTCTTT CASRLTGGWTEAFF
NA TRBJ1-3 TRBV18 NA TGTGCCAGCTCACTAAACTTCGAGATCTCTGGAAACACCATATATTTT CASSLNFEISGNTIYF
NA TRBJ2-7 TRBV7-8 NA TGTGCCAGCAGCTTCTCTACCTACGAGCAGTACTTC CASSFSTYEQYF
NA TRBJ2-2 TRBV2 TRBD1 TGTGCCAGCAGTGAGAGGGGGACAGGGAACACCGGGGAGCTGTTTTTT CASSERGTGNTGELFF
NA TRBJ2-7 TRBV4-3 TRBD1 TGCGCCAGCAGCCCTCCCGGGACAGGGTTTCGCGAGCAGTACTTC CASSPPGTGFREQYF
NA TRBJ2-1 TRBV5-1 TRBD2 TGCGCCAGCAGCTTGACTAGCGGGGGGTTGGGAGAGCAGTTCTTC CASSLTSGGLGEQFF
NA TRBJ2-1 TRBV11-2 NA TGTGCCAGCAGCTCCGCCGGGTCCTACAATGAGCAGTTCTTC CASSSAGSYNEQFF
NA TRBJ1-5 TRBV28 NA TGTGCCAGCAGTAGGGGGGGAACGGGGCAGCCCCAGCATTTT CASSRGGTGQPQHF
NA TRBJ2-7 TRBV28 NA TGTGCCAGCAGTTTCCCCACAGGGAGCCCCTTCTCCTACGAGCAGTACTTC CASSFPTGSPFSYEQYF
NA TRBJ1-6 TRBV6-5 NA TGTGCCAGCACAGGCTATAATTCACCCCTCCACTTT CASTGYNSPLHF
NA TRBJ1-4 TRBV9 NA TGTGCCAGCAGCGTAGTCCAGGGCGGTGAAAAACTGTTTTTT CASSVVQGGEKLFF
NA TRBJ2-2 TRBV6-5 TRBD1 TGTGCCAGCAGTTACTCGCAGGGGGTAACCGGGGAGCTGTTTTTT CASSYSQGVTGELFF
once TRBJ2-1 TRBV9 NA TGTGCCAGCAGCGTAGGCTTAGCGTTAGAGCAGTTCTTC CASSVGLALEQFF
once TRBJ2-5 TRBV3-1/TRBV3-2 TRBD1 TGTGCCAGCAGCGTCGTGACAGGGGGAGAGACCCAGTACTTC CASSVVTGGETQYF
once TRBJ2-1 TRBV9 NA TGTGCCAGCAGCGTACCTCGAGTTGAGCAGTTCTTC CASSVPRVEQFF
NA TRBJ1-1 TRBV12-3/TRBV12-4 TRBD1 TGTGCCAGCAGTCAGGACAGGGACACTGAAGCTTTCTTT CASSQDRDTEAFF
NA TRBJ1-2 TRBV27 NA TGTGCCAGCAGTTTAGGGGTCGGTACGGGGGTTACAGGCTACACCTTC CASSLGVGTGVTGYTF
NA TRBJ2-7 TRBV7-9 NA TGTGCCAGCAGCTTAGCTGGCCACGACTTATCCTACGAGCAGTACTTC CASSLAGHDLSYEQYF
NA TRBJ1-2 TRBV28 NA TGTGCCAGCAGACGCGGTCAGGGGCCCGGCCATTATATCTATGGCTACACCTTC CASRRGQGPGHYIYGYTF
once TRBJ1-2 TRBV2 NA TGTGCCAGCAATACGGGGGTCTATGGCTACACCTTC CASNTGVYGYTF
NA TRBJ2-1 TRBV7-3 TRBD2 TGTGCCAGCAGCTCCCCTGGGGCGGGAGGTCGGAATGAGCAGTTCTTC CASSSPGAGGRNEQFF
NA TRBJ2-1 TRBV20-1 NA TGCAGTGCCCTTAATCGCAATGAGCAGTTCTTC CSALNRNEQFF
NA TRBJ1-4 TRBV25-1 NA TGTGCCAGCAGGTGGCAGGGTAATGAAAAACTGTTTTTT CASRWQGNEKLFF
NA TRBJ2-6 TRBV6-4 NA TGTGCCAGCAGTCGGACGGCCGGGAAACCTGGGGCCAACGTCCTGACTTTC CASSRTAGKPGANVLTF
NA TRBJ1-5 TRBV10-1 NA TGCGCCAGCAGTGAGCCCCGGACAGTCCTTCCTCTAGAAGGCCAGCCCCAGCATTTT CASSEPRTVLPLEGQPQHF
NA TRBJ2-2 TRBV28 TRBD2 TGTGCCAGCAACGGGGCTCTTGGCGGGGGGGCCAGCGGGGAGCTGTTTTTT CASNGALGGGASGELFF
NA TRBJ1-4 TRBV10-3 NA TGTGCCATCAGTGAAGCGACAGGAAGAGATGAAAAACTGTTTTTT CAISEATGRDEKLFF
NA TRBJ1-2 TRBV7-8 TRBD1 TGTGCCAGCAGCTACCGGGACAGAAGTGGCTACACCTTC CASSYRDRSGYTF
few TRBJ2-7 TRBV7-3 NA TGTGCCAGCAGCCCCAACGGGGGCTCCTACGAGCAGTACTTC CASSPNGGSYEQYF
NA TRBJ1-2 TRBV9 NA TGTGCCAGCAGCGAAACGGGAGTTAGAAACTATGGCTACACCTTC CASSETGVRNYGYTF
NA TRBJ2-7 TRBV5-5 TRBD2 TGTGCCAGCAGCTTTATGACGACTAGCGAGAGCTCCTACGAGCAGTACTTC CASSFMTTSESSYEQYF
NA TRBJ1-1 TRBV19 NA TGTGCCAGTAGTATTGGGACATCGAACACTGAAGCTTTCTTT CASSIGTSNTEAFF
NA TRBJ2-3 TRBV7-2 NA TGTGCCAGCAGCTTCCGTATTGGGACATCTAGCACAGATACGCAGTATTTT CASSFRIGTSSTDTQYF
once TRBJ2-7 TRBV5-1 NA TGCGCCAGCAGCCCTACCGGGTTCGAGCAGTACTTC CASSPTGFEQYF
NA TRBJ2-5 TRBV5-1 TRBD2 TGCGCCAGCAAGGCGGGAGCGGAAGAGACCCAGTACTTC CASKAGAEETQYF
NA TRBJ1-4 TRBV6-5 NA TGTGCCAGCACCCCCAGGGGTGTGAATGAAAAACTGTTTTTT CASTPRGVNEKLFF
NA TRBJ2-2 TRBV15 NA TGTGCCACGGGAGTGCTGAACACCGGGGAGCTGTTTTTT CATGVLNTGELFF
NA TRBJ1-4 TRBV21-1 NA TGTGCCAGCAGCAGCCATCAGGGGTTAGAGGAAAAACTGTTTTTT CASSSHQGLEEKLFF